The 10 T cell receptor beta chains below come from one sample, sequenced in a study of lymphopenia after photon versus proton radiotherapy. The data were produced by immunoSEQ multiplex PCR, yet TCRdb's version contains in-frame clones alone and is incomplete. Among 9,500 to 15,000 clones listed, roughly 90% were seen once. The sample consisted of peripheral blood, taken from a patient treated with proton-based radiotherapy. The receptor set was obtained from a man in his 60s with pancreatic cancer.

The V gene is TRBV18, the J gene TRBJ1-2; D gene ambiguous. Germline V gene sequence: CDR1 KGHSH, CDR2 LQKENI. This CDR3 has 14 residues. Trimming removed 1 base from V and 0 bases from J, with 6 bases in between. The CDR3 is CASSPLATNYGYTF. Written as DNA, the CDR3 is TGTGCCAGCTCACCACTAGCGACTAACTATGGCTACACCTTC.

V and J are TRBV19 and TRBJ2-7, with 9 bases matching TRBD2. The CDR3 has 16 residues. V lost 3 bases to trimming and J lost 0 bases; unmatched junction nucleotides: 6. Germline loops: CDR1 LNHDA, CDR2 SQIVND (reference sequence). CDR3 protein: CASSIWTSASSYEQYF. The CDR3 nucleotides are TGTGCCAGTAGTATCTGGACTAGCGCCTCCTCCTACGAGCAGTACTTC. The entire variable domain, with the rest obtained from reference TRBV19 and TRBJ2-7, is as follows: DGGITQSPKYLFRKEGQNVTLSCEQNLNHDAMYWYRQDPGQGLRLIYYSQIVNDFQKGDIAEGYSVSREKKESFPLTVTSAQKNPTAFYLCASSIWTSASSYEQYFGPGTRLTVT.

This CDR3 reads CATSRGTSGNTDTQYF. The DNA of the CDR3 is TGTGCCACCAGCAGGGGGACTAGCGGGAACACAGATACGCAGTATTTT. The chain employs TRBV15 and TRBJ2-3, with 13 positions matching TRBD2. V shed 3 bases and J 2 bases; nucleotides not matched to a gene: 2. The CDR3 is 16 residues long. Germline values: CDR1 LNHNV, CDR2 YYDKDF (reference sequence).

The chain is built from TRBV7-9 and TRBJ2-5, with D possibly being TRBD1 or TRBD2 (5 bases each). Deletions cut 4 bases from V and 5 bases from J, with 17 bases between. Germline CDR1 and CDR2: SEHNR and FQNEAQ (reference sequence). This CDR3 comprises 15 residues. The CDR3 sequence: CASSYRGAGLETQYF. Written as DNA, the CDR3 is TGTGCCAGCAGCTACCGGGGCGCAGGGTTGGAGACCCAGTACTTC.

The rearrangement links TRBV10-3 to TRBJ1-2; the D gene is possibly TRBD1 (5 bases). Germline values: CDR1 ENHRY, CDR2 SYGVKD. Trimming left V 8 bases short and J 0 bases short, with 13 bases between. The CDR3 loop spans 14 amino acids. In DNA, the CDR3 is TGTGCCATCGGAGACAGTGGGACTAACTATGGCTACACCTTC. Its translation is CAIGDSGTNYGYTF.

This chain uses TRBV11-3 with TRBJ2-1; D perhaps matches TRBD2 (6 bases). The V gene's germline CDR1 is SGHNT and CDR2 YENEEA. The CDR3 has 12 residues. Trimming removed 3 bases at V and 8 bases at J, with 8 bases between. The CDR3 protein is CASSFRGDEQFF. CDR3 DNA sequence: TGTGCCAGCAGCTTCCGCGGGGATGAGCAGTTCTTC. Together with reference TRBV11-3 and TRBJ2-1, the CDR3 gives the full variable domain: EAGVVQSPRYKIIEKKQPVAFWCNPISGHNTLYWYLQNLGQGPELLIRYENEEAVDDSQLPKDRFSAERLKGVDSTLKIQPAELGDSAVYLCASSFRGDEQFFGPGTRLTVL.

The chain joins TRBV28 to TRBJ2-7; 9 nucleotides align to TRBD2. The V and J ends lost 5 bases and 1 base, in that order; junction bases with no gene match: 6. Germline V gene lookup returns CDR1 MDHEN and CDR2 SYDVKM. This CDR3 region has 15 residues. The CDR3 spells CASSPGLAQSYEQYF. The CDR3 nucleotides read TGTGCCAGCAGTCCCGGACTAGCGCAGTCCTACGAGCAGTACTTC. Complete variable domain (other parts from reference TRBV28 and TRBJ2-7): DVKVTQSSRYLVKRTGEKVFLECVQDMDHENMFWYRQDPGLGLRLIYFSYDVKMKEKGDIPEGYSVSREKKERFSLILESASTNQTSMYLCASSPGLAQSYEQYFGPGTRLTVT.

The rearrangement uses TRBV19 and TRBJ1-4; TRBD1 might be the D (6 bases). The CDR3 has 12 amino acids. Trimming shortened V by 5 bases and J by 8 bases, and 9 bases separated the two germline ends. In germline, CDR1 is LNHDA, CDR2 SQIVND (reference sequence). The CDR3 DNA is TGTGCCAGTAGTGTCCAGGGGGAAAAACTGTTTTTT. Its protein product is CASSVQGEKLFF.

This chain links TRBV13 with TRBJ2-3; 10 bases line up with TRBD2. CDR1 and CDR2 from the germline V gene are PRHDT and FYEKMQ (reference sequence). V trimming: 3 bases; J trimming: 0 bases; junction bases outside the gene matches: 3. The CDR3 extends over 16 amino acids. DNA of the CDR3: TGTGCCAGCAGCTTGGCTAGCGGGAGAAGCACAGATACGCAGTATTTT. It encodes CASSLASGRSTDTQYF.

The genes are TRBV19 and TRBJ2-1; 10 bases align to TRBD2. V lost 4 bases to trimming and J lost 6 bases; unmatched junction nucleotides: 12. The CDR3 totals 17 residues. CDR1 and CDR2 from the germline V gene are LNHDA and SQIVND (reference sequence). CDR3 protein: CASSTPGGGLATNEQFF. Here the CDR3 DNA reads TGTGCCAGTAGTACCCCCGGGGGGGGACTAGCGACCAATGAGCAGTTCTTC.